This T cell receptor (beta chain) was retrieved from a study of cytomegalovirus exposure and HLA in healthy donors. Of note for this clone: Its specificity is not known.

Study-wide points: Relative to the roughly 640-donor mean, N-insertions were reportedly fewer in an Asian-associated ancestry cluster in a later analysis. Reports state that TCR beta sequences accurately predicted most subjects' HLA-A and HLA-B alleles.

The primer mix had 60 Vbeta and 13 Jbeta primers. Sequencing used immunoSEQ multiplex PCR; TCRdb keeps in-frame clones, though not all of them. This sample has around 200,000 clones; more than 60% occur once, and the top ten carry less than 3.5%. V lost 2 bases, J lost 5 bases, and 7 bases stayed unmatched. CDR1 and CDR2 from the germline V gene are MNHNS and SASEGT. This CDR3 is built from 15 residues. The specimen was PBMCs. The chain couples TRBV6-1 to TRBJ2-5; TRBD2 aligns across 8 bases. The origin of this receptor is a woman aged 55-75 years in good health and CMV-seropositive. The CDR3 is CASSEWVAGRETQYF. The CDR3 DNA follows: TGTGCCAGCAGTGAATGGGTAGCGGGACGGGAGACCCAGTACTTC.